This T cell receptor (beta chain) was documented in a study of Ad26.COV2.S vaccination and SARS-CoV-2 variants. Here immunoSEQ multiplex PCR was the method, and the copy in TCRdb shows in-frame clones only, minus some. The sample has about 350,000 clones, 86% seen once; the top ten hold over 8.5%. This clone was counted a few times. Treatment here: approximately 18 received Ad26.COV2.S at low or high dose, single or two shots; several received placebo; per-sample allocation not given. Samples came from day 63 after the first vaccine or placebo injection. The specimen comprised peripheral blood, sampled in a trial of Ad26.COV2.S vaccine versus placebo. The TCR originated in a person aged 18 to 65 who received the Ad26.COV2.S COVID-19 vaccine or a placebo.

CDR3 sequence reads: CASSSPTGQYF. As DNA, the CDR3 is TGCGCCAGCAGCTCCCCTACGGGGCAGTACTTC. The chain carries TRBV5-1 and TRBJ2-7; D is unresolved. The V gene lost 3 bases and the J gene lost 9 bases, with 10 bases spanning the gap. The CDR3 consists of 11 residues. CDR1 and CDR2 from the germline V gene are SGHRS and YFSETQ.